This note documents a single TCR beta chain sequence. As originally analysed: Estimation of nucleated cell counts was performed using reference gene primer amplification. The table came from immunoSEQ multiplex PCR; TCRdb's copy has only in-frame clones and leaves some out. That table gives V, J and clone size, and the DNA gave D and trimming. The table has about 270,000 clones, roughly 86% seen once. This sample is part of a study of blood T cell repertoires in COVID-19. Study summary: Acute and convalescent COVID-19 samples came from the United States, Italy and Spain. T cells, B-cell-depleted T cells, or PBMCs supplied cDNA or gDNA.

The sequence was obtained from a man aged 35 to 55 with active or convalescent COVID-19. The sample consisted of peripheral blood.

The CDR3 coding sequence is TGTGCCAGCAGCTCAGGACAGGGCTCGTACAATGAGCAGTTCTTC. Amino acid sequence: CASSSGQGSYNEQFF. The chain carries TRBV13 and TRBJ2-1, with TRBD1 matching over 8 bases. The CDR3 has 15 residues. Germline CDR1 reads PRHDT; CDR2 reads FYEKMQ (reference sequence). The V segment lost 4 bases and the J segment 4 bases; nucleotides outside the gene matches: 6.